Listed below are T cell receptor beta chains from one sample, sequenced in a study of blood T cell repertoires in COVID-19. TCRdb keeps only in-frame clones here, not all; method: immunoSEQ multiplex PCR. The profile shows roughly 350,000 clones, around 89% of them singletons. Sequenced sample: peripheral blood. All receptors derive from a woman in her forties or fifties with active or convalescent COVID-19. Both conserved end residues are part of each CDR3. A D gene is named only where the DNA matches it firmly. Clone size, where shown, is once, few, many, or a class for clones that have expanded.

d_call: NA; v_call: TRBV12-3/TRBV12-4; j_call: TRBJ1-5; clone_size: NA; cdr3_nt: TGTGCCAGCAGTCCAGGGAATCAGCCCCAGCATTTT; cdr3_aa: CASSPGNQPQHF
d_call: NA; v_call: TRBV5-8; j_call: TRBJ2-2; clone_size: NA; cdr3_nt: TGTGCCAGCAGCTTGGCGGGACTGAACACCGGGGAGCTGTTTTTT; cdr3_aa: CASSLAGLNTGELFF
d_call: TRBD1; v_call: TRBV5-6; j_call: TRBJ2-7; clone_size: NA; cdr3_nt: TGTGCCAGCAGCTCCAACAGGGGGAGGAACGAGCAGTACTTC; cdr3_aa: CASSSNRGRNEQYF
d_call: NA; v_call: TRBV24-1; j_call: TRBJ1-1; clone_size: NA; cdr3_nt: TGTGCCACCAGACCAGGGGCGAACACTGAAGCTTTCTTT; cdr3_aa: CATRPGANTEAFF
d_call: TRBD2; v_call: TRBV5-1; j_call: TRBJ2-7; clone_size: NA; cdr3_nt: TGCGCCAGCAGCCCACGAGCTCTAGCGGCCCAGGAGGGCGAGCAGTACTTC; cdr3_aa: CASSPRALAAQEGEQYF
d_call: NA; v_call: TRBV14; j_call: TRBJ1-2; clone_size: NA; cdr3_nt: TGTGCCAGCAGCCAAGATTTGAGCTATGGCTACACCTTC; cdr3_aa: CASSQDLSYGYTF
d_call: TRBD1; v_call: TRBV5-1; j_call: TRBJ1-2; clone_size: few; cdr3_nt: TGCGCCAGCAGCTTGGAGGCAGGGGGCCATGGCTACACCTTC; cdr3_aa: CASSLEAGGHGYTF
d_call: NA; v_call: TRBV15; j_call: TRBJ1-4; clone_size: NA; cdr3_nt: TGTGCCACCAGCAGACCCAGGGGTTTAAATGAAAAACTGTTTTTT; cdr3_aa: CATSRPRGLNEKLFF
d_call: TRBD1; v_call: TRBV9; j_call: TRBJ2-7; clone_size: NA; cdr3_nt: TGTGCCAGCAGCGTAGGACAGGGGGCGACCGAGCAGTACTTC; cdr3_aa: CASSVGQGATEQYF
d_call: NA; v_call: TRBV30; j_call: TRBJ1-4; clone_size: NA; cdr3_nt: TGTGCCTGGAGTCTGAGGAGAGGGGAAAAACTGTTTTTT; cdr3_aa: CAWSLRRGEKLFF
d_call: TRBD1; v_call: TRBV6-5; j_call: TRBJ1-2; clone_size: NA; cdr3_nt: TGTGCCAGCTGGGGCCAGGGGGCTTTCTATGGCTACACCTTC; cdr3_aa: CASWGQGAFYGYTF
d_call: TRBD1; v_call: TRBV19; j_call: TRBJ1-1; clone_size: NA; cdr3_nt: TGTGCCAGTAGTGCACAGGGGCTGGCCACTGAAGCTTTCTTT; cdr3_aa: CASSAQGLATEAFF
d_call: NA; v_call: TRBV28; j_call: TRBJ2-1; clone_size: NA; cdr3_nt: TGTGCCAGCAGTTTTCAAACTAGCATTAATGAGCAGTTCTTC; cdr3_aa: CASSFQTSINEQFF
d_call: NA; v_call: TRBV11-3; j_call: TRBJ2-6; clone_size: NA; cdr3_nt: TGTGCCAGCAGCTTACAAAAAGGGGAATCTGGGGCCAACGTCCTGACTTTC; cdr3_aa: CASSLQKGESGANVLTF
d_call: NA; v_call: TRBV6-5; j_call: TRBJ1-2; clone_size: once; cdr3_nt: TGTGCCAGCAGACGTCCGGGACTCTATGGCTACACCTTC; cdr3_aa: CASRRPGLYGYTF
d_call: TRBD1; v_call: TRBV19; j_call: TRBJ2-1; clone_size: NA; cdr3_nt: TGTGCCAGTAATCCGACAGGGATGTCTGTCAATGAGCAGTTCTTC; cdr3_aa: CASNPTGMSVNEQFF
d_call: NA; v_call: TRBV12-5; j_call: TRBJ2-1; clone_size: NA; cdr3_nt: TGTGCTAGTGGTCGACCACTGGAGTACAATGAGCAGTTCTTC; cdr3_aa: CASGRPLEYNEQFF
d_call: TRBD1; v_call: TRBV4-2; j_call: TRBJ1-5; clone_size: once; cdr3_nt: TGTGCCAGCAGCCAAGATCAGGGGGCGGAAAATCAGCCCCAGCATTTT; cdr3_aa: CASSQDQGAENQPQHF
d_call: TRBD1; v_call: TRBV2; j_call: TRBJ1-2; clone_size: NA; cdr3_nt: TGTGCCAGCAGCCGGGACAGGGTAGAAGTCGATGGCTACACCTTC; cdr3_aa: CASSRDRVEVDGYTF
d_call: NA; v_call: TRBV6-5; j_call: TRBJ2-2; clone_size: NA; cdr3_nt: TGTGCCAGCACCTGGAGAGGGAACACCGGGGAGCTGTTTTTT; cdr3_aa: CASTWRGNTGELFF
d_call: NA; v_call: TRBV7-4; j_call: TRBJ1-5; clone_size: NA; cdr3_nt: TGTGCCAGCAGCCTACGACAGAGAAATCAGCCCCAGCATTTT; cdr3_aa: CASSLRQRNQPQHF
d_call: TRBD1; v_call: TRBV9; j_call: TRBJ1-2; clone_size: NA; cdr3_nt: TGTGCCAGCAGCGCCGGGACAGGATTTAACTATGGCTACACCTTC; cdr3_aa: CASSAGTGFNYGYTF
d_call: TRBD2; v_call: TRBV6-2/TRBV6-3; j_call: TRBJ2-2; clone_size: NA; cdr3_nt: TGTGCCAGCAGTTACCGTGGGACTAGCGGGAGGCATACCGGGGAGCTGTTTTTT; cdr3_aa: CASSYRGTSGRHTGELFF
d_call: NA; v_call: TRBV3-1/TRBV3-2; j_call: TRBJ1-2; clone_size: once; cdr3_nt: TGTGCCAGCAGCCAAGATCCATCGGGAAACCCCCCATCGGCGCCCTATGGCTACACCTTC; cdr3_aa: CASSQDPSGNPPSAPYGYTF
d_call: NA; v_call: TRBV6-1; j_call: TRBJ1-2; clone_size: NA; cdr3_nt: TGTGCCAGCAGTGAAGCCCGACAGTCGACTGTCTATGGCTACACCTTC; cdr3_aa: CASSEARQSTVYGYTF
d_call: TRBD1; v_call: TRBV7-9; j_call: TRBJ1-2; clone_size: NA; cdr3_nt: TGTGCCAGCAGCGTGGGGGACAGGGTGGAGTATGGCTACACCTTC; cdr3_aa: CASSVGDRVEYGYTF
d_call: TRBD2; v_call: TRBV6-1; j_call: TRBJ2-1; clone_size: NA; cdr3_nt: TGTGCCAGCAGTGAAGCGCCAGCGGGAGCCCTCTCCTACAATGAGCAGTTCTTC; cdr3_aa: CASSEAPAGALSYNEQFF
d_call: NA; v_call: TRBV3-1/TRBV3-2; j_call: TRBJ2-1; clone_size: NA; cdr3_nt: TGTGCCAGCAGCCGCCAGGGGAATGAGCAGTTCTTC; cdr3_aa: CASSRQGNEQFF
d_call: NA; v_call: TRBV24-1; j_call: TRBJ1-1; clone_size: NA; cdr3_nt: TGTGCCACCAGTGGGCTGAACACTGAAGCTTTCTTT; cdr3_aa: CATSGLNTEAFF
d_call: NA; v_call: TRBV2; j_call: TRBJ2-4; clone_size: NA; cdr3_nt: TGTGCCAGCACCCTCCAAGATGGAGGAGCCAAAAACATTCAGTACTTC; cdr3_aa: CASTLQDGGAKNIQYF
d_call: NA; v_call: TRBV19; j_call: TRBJ2-2; clone_size: NA; cdr3_nt: TGTGCCACCACAAGGGGGACCGGGGAGCTGTTTTTT; cdr3_aa: CATTRGTGELFF
d_call: TRBD1; v_call: TRBV9; j_call: TRBJ1-2; clone_size: NA; cdr3_nt: TGTGCCAGCAGCGGACCCGGGACAGGGATCCCAGATGGCTACACCTTC; cdr3_aa: CASSGPGTGIPDGYTF